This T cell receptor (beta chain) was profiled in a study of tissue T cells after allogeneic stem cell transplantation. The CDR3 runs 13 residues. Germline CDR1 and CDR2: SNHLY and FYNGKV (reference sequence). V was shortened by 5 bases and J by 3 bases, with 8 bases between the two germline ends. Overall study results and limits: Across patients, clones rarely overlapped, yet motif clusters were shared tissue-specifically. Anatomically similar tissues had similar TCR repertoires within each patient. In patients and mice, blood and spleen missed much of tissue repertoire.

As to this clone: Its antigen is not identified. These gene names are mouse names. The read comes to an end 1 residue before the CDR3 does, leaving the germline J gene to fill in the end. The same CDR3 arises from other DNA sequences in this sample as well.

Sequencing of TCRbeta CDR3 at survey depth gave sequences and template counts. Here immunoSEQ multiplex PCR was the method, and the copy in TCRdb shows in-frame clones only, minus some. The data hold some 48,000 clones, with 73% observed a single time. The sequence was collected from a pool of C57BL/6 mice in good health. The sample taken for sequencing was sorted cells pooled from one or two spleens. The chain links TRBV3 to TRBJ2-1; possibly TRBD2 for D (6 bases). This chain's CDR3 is CASSPGLYAEQFF. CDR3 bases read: TGTGCCAGCAGCCCGGGACTCTATGCTGAGCAGTTC.